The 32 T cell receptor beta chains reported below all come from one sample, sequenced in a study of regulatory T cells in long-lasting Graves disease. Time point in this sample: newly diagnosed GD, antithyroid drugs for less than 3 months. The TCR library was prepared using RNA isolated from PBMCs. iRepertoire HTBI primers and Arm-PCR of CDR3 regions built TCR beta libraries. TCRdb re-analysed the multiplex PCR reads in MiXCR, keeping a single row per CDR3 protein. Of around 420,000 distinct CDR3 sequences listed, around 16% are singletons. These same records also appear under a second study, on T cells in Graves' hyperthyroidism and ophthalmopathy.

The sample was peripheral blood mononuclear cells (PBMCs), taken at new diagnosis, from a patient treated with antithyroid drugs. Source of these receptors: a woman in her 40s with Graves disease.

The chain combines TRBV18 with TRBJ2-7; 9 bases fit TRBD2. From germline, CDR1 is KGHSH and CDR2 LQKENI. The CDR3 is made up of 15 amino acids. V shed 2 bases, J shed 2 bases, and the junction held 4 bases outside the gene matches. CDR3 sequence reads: CASSPTLAGPYEQYF. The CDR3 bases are TGTGCCAGCTCACCAACGCTAGCGGGACCCTACGAGCAGTACTTC.

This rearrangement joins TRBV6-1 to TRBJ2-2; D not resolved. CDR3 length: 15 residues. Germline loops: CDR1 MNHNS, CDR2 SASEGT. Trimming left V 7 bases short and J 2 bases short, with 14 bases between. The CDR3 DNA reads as TGTGCCAGCACCGCTACCCGGGCAAACACCGGGGAGCTGTTTTTT. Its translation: CASTATRANTGELFF.

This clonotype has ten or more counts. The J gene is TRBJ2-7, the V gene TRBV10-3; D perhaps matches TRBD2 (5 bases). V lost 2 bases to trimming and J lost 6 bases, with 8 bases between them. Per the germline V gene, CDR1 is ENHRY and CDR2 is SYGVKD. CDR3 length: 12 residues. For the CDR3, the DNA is TGTGCCATCAGTGAGGGGCGGGTCGAGCAGTACTTC. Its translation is CAISEGRVEQYF.

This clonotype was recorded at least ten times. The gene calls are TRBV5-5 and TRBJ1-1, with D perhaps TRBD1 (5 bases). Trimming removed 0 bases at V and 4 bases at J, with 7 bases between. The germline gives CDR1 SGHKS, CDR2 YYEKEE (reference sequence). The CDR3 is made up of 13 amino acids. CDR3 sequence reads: CASSLEGATEAFF. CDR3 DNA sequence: TGTGCCAGCAGCTTGGAAGGGGCCACTGAAGCTTTCTTT.

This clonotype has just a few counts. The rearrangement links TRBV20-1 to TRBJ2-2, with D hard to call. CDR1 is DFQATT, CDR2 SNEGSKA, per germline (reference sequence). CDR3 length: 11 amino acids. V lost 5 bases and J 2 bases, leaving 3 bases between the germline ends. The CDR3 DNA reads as TGCAGTGCTCCCAACACCGGGGAGCTGTTTTTT. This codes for CSAPNTGELFF.

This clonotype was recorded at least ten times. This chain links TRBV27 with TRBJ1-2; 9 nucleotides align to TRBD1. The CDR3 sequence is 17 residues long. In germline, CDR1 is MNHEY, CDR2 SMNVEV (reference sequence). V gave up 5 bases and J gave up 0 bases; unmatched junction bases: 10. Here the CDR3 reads CASSIQGAFNANYGYTF. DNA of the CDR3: TGTGCCAGCAGTATACAGGGGGCCTTCAATGCTAACTATGGCTACACCTTC.

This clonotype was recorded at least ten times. CDR3 coding DNA: TGCAGCGTTGACCAGACAGGGGTCGCAGACCATGGCTACACCTTC. Residues: CSVDQTGVADHGYTF. The chain has TRBV29-1 and TRBJ1-2; 8 nucleotides align to TRBD1. Trimming took 3 bases from V and 6 from J; bases not matched to a gene: 12. The CDR3 loop spans 15 amino acids. Germline assignment: CDR1 SQVTM and CDR2 ANQGSEA.

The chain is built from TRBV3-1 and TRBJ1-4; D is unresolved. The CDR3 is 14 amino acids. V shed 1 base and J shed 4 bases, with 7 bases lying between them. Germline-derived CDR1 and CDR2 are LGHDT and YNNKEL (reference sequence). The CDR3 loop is CASSQGVINEKLFF. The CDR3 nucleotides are TGTGCCAGCAGCCAAGGGGTAATTAATGAAAAACTGTTTTTT.

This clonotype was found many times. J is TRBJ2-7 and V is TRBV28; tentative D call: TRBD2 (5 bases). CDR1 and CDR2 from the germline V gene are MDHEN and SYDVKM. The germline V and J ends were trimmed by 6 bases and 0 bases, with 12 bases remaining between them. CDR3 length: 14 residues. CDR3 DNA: TGTGCCAGCAGGAGAGGGTTTTTCTCCTACGAGCAGTACTTC. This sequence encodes CASRRGFFSYEQYF.

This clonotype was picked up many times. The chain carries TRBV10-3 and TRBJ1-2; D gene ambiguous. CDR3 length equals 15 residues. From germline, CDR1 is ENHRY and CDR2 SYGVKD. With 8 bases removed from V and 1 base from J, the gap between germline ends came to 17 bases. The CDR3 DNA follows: TGTGCCATCGGAAACACTTCCACTTTTAACTATGGCTACACCTTC. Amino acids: CAIGNTSTFNYGYTF.

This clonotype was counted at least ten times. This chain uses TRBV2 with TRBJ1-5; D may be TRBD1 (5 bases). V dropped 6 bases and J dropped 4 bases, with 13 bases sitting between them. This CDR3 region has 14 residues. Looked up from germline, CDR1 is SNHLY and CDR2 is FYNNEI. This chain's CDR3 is CASRNSGSNQPQHF. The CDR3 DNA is TGTGCCAGCAGGAATTCAGGGTCGAATCAGCCCCAGCATTTT.

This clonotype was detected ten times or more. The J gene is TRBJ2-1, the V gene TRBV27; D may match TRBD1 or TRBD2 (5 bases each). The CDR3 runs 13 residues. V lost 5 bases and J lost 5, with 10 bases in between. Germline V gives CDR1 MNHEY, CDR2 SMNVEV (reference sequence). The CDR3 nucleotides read TGTGCCAGCAGTGTTACGGGGCACAATGAGCAGTTCTTC. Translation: CASSVTGHNEQFF.

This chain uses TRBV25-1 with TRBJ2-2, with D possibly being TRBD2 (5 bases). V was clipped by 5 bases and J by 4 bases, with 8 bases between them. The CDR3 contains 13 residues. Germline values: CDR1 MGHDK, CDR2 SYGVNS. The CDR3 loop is CASSPEGTGELFF. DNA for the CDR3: TGTGCCAGCAGTCCCGAGGGCACCGGGGAGCTGTTTTTT.

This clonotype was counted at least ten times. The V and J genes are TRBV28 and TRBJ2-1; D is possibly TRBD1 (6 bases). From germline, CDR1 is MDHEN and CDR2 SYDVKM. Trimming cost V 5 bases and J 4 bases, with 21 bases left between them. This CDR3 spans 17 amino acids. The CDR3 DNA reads TGTGCCAGCAGTCCCATCCCCGGGACATTGGAGTACAATGAGCAGTTCTTC. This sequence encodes CASSPIPGTLEYNEQFF.

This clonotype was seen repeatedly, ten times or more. The CDR3, as DNA: TGTGCCAGCAGCTCACTCGACAAGCGCTACGAGCAGTACTTC. Protein product: CASSSLDKRYEQYF. The chain is built from TRBV11-1 and TRBJ2-7; D not certain. V was trimmed by 4 bases and J by 3 bases, leaving 13 bases between them. Germline CDR1 and CDR2: SGHAT and FQDESV (reference sequence). The length of the CDR3 is 14 residues. Full variable domain (outside the CDR3, taken from reference TRBV11-1 and TRBJ2-7): EAEVAQSPRYKITEKSQAVAFWCDPISGHATLYWYRQILGQGPELLVQFQDESVVDDSQLPKDRFSAERLKGVDSTLKIQPAELGDSAMYLCASSSLDKRYEQYFGPGTRLTVT.

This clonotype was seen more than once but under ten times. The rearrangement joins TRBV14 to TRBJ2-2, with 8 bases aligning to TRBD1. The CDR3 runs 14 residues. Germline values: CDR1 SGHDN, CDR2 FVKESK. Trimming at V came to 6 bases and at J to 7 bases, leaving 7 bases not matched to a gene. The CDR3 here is CASRRTGPDGELFF. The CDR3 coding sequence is TGTGCCAGCAGACGGACAGGGCCGGACGGGGAGCTGTTTTTT.

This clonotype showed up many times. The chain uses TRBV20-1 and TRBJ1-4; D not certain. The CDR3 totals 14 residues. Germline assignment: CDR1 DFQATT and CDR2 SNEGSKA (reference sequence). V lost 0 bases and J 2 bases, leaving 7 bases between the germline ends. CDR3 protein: CSARDPTTNEKLFF. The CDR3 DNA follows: TGCAGTGCTAGAGATCCTACGACTAATGAAAAACTGTTTTTT.

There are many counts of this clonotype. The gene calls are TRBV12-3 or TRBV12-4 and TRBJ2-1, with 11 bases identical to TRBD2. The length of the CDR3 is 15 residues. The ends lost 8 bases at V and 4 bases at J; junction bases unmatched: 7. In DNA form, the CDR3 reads TGTGCCAGCGCCCTAGCGGGAGGAGGGTACAATGAGCAGTTCTTC. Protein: CASALAGGGYNEQFF.

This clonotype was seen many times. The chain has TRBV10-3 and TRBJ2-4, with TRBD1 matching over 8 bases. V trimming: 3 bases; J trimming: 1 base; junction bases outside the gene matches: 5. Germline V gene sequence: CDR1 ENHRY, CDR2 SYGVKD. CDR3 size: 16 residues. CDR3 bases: TGTGCCATCAGTGACGAGAGACAGGGGGCCAAAAACATTCAGTACTTC. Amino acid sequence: CAISDERQGAKNIQYF.

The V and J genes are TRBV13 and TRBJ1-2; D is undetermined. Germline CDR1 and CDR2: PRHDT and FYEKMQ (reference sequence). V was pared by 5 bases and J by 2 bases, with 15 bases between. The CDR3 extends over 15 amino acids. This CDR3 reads CASSHVLRPNYGYTF. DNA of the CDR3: TGTGCCAGCAGCCACGTTCTTAGGCCGAACTATGGCTACACCTTC. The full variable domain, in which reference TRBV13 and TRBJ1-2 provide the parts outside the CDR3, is AAGVIQSPRHLIKEKRETATLKCYPIPRHDTVYWYQQGPGQDPQFLISFYEKMQSDKGSIPDRFSAQQFSDYHSELNMSSLELGDSALYFCASSHVLRPNYGYTFGSGTRLTVV.

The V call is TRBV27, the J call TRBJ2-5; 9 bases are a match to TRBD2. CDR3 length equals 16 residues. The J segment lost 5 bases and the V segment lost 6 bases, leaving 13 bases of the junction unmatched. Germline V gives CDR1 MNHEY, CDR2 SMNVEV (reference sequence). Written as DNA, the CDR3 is TGTGCCAGCAGCCTACGGCTAGCGGGAACAACGGAGACCCAGTACTTC. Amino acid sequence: CASSLRLAGTTETQYF.

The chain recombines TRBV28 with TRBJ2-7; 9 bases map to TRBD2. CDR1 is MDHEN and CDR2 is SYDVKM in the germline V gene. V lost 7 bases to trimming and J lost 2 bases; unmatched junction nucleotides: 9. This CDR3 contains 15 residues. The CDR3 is CASTQLAGIAYEQYF. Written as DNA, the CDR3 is TGTGCCAGCACCCAGCTAGCGGGAATTGCCTACGAGCAGTACTTC.

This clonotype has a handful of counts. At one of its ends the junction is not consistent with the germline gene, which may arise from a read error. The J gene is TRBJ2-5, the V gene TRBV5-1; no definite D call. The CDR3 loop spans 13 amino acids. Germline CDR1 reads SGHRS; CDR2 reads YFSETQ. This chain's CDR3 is CASSRYGKETQYF. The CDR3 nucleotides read TGTGCCAGCAGCCGGTACGGAAAAGAGACCCAGTACTTC.

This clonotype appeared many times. The CDR3 is CASSSLPGPSGRAVGDNEQFF. The CDR3, as DNA: TGTGCCAGCAGTTCCCTCCCAGGCCCTAGCGGGAGGGCCGTAGGGGACAATGAGCAGTTCTTC. The genes are TRBV2 and TRBJ2-1; 12 bases agree with TRBD2. V was clipped by 5 bases and J by 5 bases; unmatched bases: 22. The CDR3 loop spans 21 amino acids. Looked up from germline, CDR1 is SNHLY and CDR2 is FYNNEI.

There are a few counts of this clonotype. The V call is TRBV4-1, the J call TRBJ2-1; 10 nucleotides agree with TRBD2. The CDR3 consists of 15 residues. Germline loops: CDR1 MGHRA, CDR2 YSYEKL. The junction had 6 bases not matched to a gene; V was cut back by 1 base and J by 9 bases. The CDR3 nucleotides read TGCGCCAGCAGCCAAGTTGCTAGCGGGAGAACTGAGCAGTTCTTC. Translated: CASSQVASGRTEQFF.

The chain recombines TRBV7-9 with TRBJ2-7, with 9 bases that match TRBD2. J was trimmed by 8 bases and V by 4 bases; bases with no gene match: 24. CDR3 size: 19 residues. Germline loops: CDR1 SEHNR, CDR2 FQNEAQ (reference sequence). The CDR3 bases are TGTGCCAGCAGCTCGCAAAGGCCGGGCGCTAGCGGGGACTCCAGGAAGCAGTACTTC. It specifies CASSSQRPGASGDSRKQYF.

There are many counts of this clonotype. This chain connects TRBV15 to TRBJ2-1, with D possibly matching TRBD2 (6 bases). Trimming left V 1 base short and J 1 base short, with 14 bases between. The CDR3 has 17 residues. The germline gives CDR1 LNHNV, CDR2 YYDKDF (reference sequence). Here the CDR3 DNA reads TGTGCCACCAGCAGAGGTTCGGGGGAAGTTTCCTACAATGAGCAGTTCTTC. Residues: CATSRGSGEVSYNEQFF.

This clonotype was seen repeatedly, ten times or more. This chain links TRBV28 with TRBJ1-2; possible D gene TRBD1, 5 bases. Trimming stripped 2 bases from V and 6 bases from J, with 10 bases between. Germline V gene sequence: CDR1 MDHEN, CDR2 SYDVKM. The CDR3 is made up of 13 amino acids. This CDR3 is CASSLGAEHGYTF. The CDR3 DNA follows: TGTGCCAGCAGTTTAGGGGCAGAGCATGGCTACACCTTC.

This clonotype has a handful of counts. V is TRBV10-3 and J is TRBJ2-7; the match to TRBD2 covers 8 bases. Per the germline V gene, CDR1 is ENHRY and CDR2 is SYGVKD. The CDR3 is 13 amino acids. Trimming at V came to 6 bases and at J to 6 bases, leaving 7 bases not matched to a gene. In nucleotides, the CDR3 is TGTGCCATCAGAGGAATAGCGGGACTCGAGCAGTACTTC. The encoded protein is CAIRGIAGLEQYF.

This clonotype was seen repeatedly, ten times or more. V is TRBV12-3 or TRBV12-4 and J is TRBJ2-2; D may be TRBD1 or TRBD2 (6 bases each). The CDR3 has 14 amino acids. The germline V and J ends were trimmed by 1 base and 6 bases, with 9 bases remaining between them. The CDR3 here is CASSLGGGSGELFF. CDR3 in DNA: TGTGCCAGCAGTTTAGGAGGGGGGTCCGGGGAGCTGTTTTTT.

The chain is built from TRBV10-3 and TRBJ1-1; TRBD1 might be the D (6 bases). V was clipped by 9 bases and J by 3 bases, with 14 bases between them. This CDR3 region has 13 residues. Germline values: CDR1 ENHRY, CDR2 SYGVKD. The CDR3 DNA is TGTGCCATAGGACAGCACCTGGACACTGAAGCTTTCTTT. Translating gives CAIGQHLDTEAFF.

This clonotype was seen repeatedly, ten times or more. The CDR3 loop is CASSLDPRGVSGANVLTF. For the CDR3, the DNA is TGCGCCAGCAGCTTGGATCCGCGGGGGGTCTCTGGGGCCAACGTCCTGACTTTC. J is TRBJ2-6 and V is TRBV5-1; 8 bases map to TRBD2. CDR1 and CDR2 from the germline V gene are SGHRS and YFSETQ. CDR3 length equals 18 residues. Trimming cost V 0 bases and J 0 bases; bases outside gene matches: 5.